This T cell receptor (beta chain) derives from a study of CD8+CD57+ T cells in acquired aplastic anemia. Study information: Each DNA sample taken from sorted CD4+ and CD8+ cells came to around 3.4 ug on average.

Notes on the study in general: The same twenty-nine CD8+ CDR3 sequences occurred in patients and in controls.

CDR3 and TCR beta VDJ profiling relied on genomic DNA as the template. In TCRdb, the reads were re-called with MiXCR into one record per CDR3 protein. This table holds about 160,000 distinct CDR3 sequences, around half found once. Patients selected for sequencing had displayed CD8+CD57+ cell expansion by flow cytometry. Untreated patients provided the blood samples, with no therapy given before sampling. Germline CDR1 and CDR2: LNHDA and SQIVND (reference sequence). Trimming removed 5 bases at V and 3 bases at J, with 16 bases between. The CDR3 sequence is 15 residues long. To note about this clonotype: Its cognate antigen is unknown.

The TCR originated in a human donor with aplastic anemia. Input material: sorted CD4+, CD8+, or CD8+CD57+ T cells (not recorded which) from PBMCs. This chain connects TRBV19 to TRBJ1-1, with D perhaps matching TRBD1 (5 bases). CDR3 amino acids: CASSSPLWGDTEAFF. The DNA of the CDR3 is TGTGCCAGTAGTTCTCCTTTGTGGGGGGACACTGAAGCTTTCTTT.